This is a list of T cell receptor beta chains from one sample in a study of T cell responses to AZD1222 COVID-19 vaccine. Some clones are missing from TCRdb's copy, which holds only in-frame ones; the method was immunoSEQ multiplex PCR. The repertoire includes 89,000 or so clones, 70% to 90% of them detected once, and 6% to 9% sits in the top ten. This specimen was peripheral blood, taken on day 0 of AZD1222 vaccination. These TCRs come from an adult in good health. Both conserved end residues are part of each CDR3. The D gene is left open where the match is weak. The listing skips clone size in some rows; elsewhere it reads once, few, many or a size class.

clone_size	v_call	j_call	d_call	cdr3_aa	cdr3_nt
NA	TRBV9	TRBJ2-1	NA	CASSVVRGSEQFF	TGTGCCAGCAGCGTAGTTAGGGGGAGCGAGCAGTTCTTC
NA	TRBV5-1	TRBJ2-7	NA	CASSLEEGSSYEQYF	TGCGCCAGCAGCTTGGAAGAGGGGAGCTCCTACGAGCAGTACTTC
NA	TRBV27	TRBJ2-5	NA	CASSLTLGRETQYF	TGTGCCAGCAGTTTAACCCTCGGGCGAGAGACCCAGTACTTC
NA	TRBV28	TRBJ2-7	TRBD1	CASSPDRGHEQYF	TGTGCCAGCAGCCCGGACAGGGGGCACGAGCAGTACTTC
NA	TRBV7-9	TRBJ1-5	NA	CASSQAGVNQPQHF	TGTGCCAGCAGCCAAGCCGGGGTCAATCAGCCCCAGCATTTT
NA	TRBV9	TRBJ2-7	TRBD1	CASSATGAREQYF	TGTGCCAGCAGCGCAACAGGGGCCCGCGAGCAGTACTTC
NA	TRBV10-2	TRBJ2-5	NA	CASTPAGLETQYF	TGCGCCAGCACCCCGGCTGGGTTAGAGACCCAGTACTTC
NA	TRBV5-1	TRBJ2-2	NA	CASSLGPLLANTGELFF	TGCGCCAGCAGCTTGGGACCTCTCCTCGCGAACACCGGGGAGCTGTTTTTT
NA	TRBV19	TRBJ1-5	NA	CASSIVWGQPQHF	TGTGCCAGTAGTATCGTATGGGGGCAGCCCCAGCATTTT
NA	TRBV28	TRBJ1-1	TRBD1	CASSYQGARTEAFF	TGTGCCAGCAGTTATCAGGGGGCGAGGACTGAAGCTTTCTTT
NA	TRBV27	TRBJ2-7	TRBD2	CASSFVGAGAYEQYF	TGTGCCAGCAGTTTTGTTGGGGCGGGGGCCTACGAGCAGTACTTC
NA	TRBV6-5	TRBJ2-1	NA	CAISTGRINEQFF	TGTGCCATTTCGACAGGGAGGATCAATGAGCAGTTCTTC
once	TRBV5-1	TRBJ1-2	NA	CASSSLEGNYGYTF	TGCGCCAGCAGCTCCCTTGAGGGCAACTATGGCTACACCTTC
NA	TRBV11-3	TRBJ2-1	TRBD1	CASSLDGGTGHNNEQFF	TGTGCCAGCAGCTTAGATGGCGGGACAGGGCATAACAATGAGCAGTTCTTC
NA	TRBV11-3	TRBJ2-2	NA	CASSLDMGRPNTGELFF	TGTGCCAGCAGCTTAGATATGGGACGGCCGAACACCGGGGAGCTGTTTTTT
NA	TRBV18	TRBJ2-4	NA	CASSPRTGREDIQYF	TGTGCCAGCTCACCGCGGACAGGGCGGGAGGACATTCAGTACTTC
NA	TRBV7-2	TRBJ2-4	TRBD1	CASSIAGTGGLKNIQYF	TGTGCCAGCAGCATCGCCGGGACAGGGGGCCTCAAAAACATTCAGTACTTC
NA	TRBV9	TRBJ1-2	NA	CASSEGASNYGYTF	TGTGCCAGCAGCGAAGGGGCCTCTAACTATGGCTACACCTTC
NA	TRBV18	TRBJ2-7	NA	CASSPGGALVDEQYF	TGTGCCAGCTCCCCCGGAGGGGCTCTTGTCGACGAGCAGTACTTC
NA	TRBV20-1	TRBJ2-7	TRBD2	CSASPTSGSGEQYF	TGCAGTGCTAGTCCGACTAGCGGGAGTGGGGAGCAGTACTTC
NA	TRBV19	TRBJ1-4	NA	CATRLATNEKLFF	TGTGCCACCCGGTTAGCAACTAATGAAAAACTGTTTTTT
NA	TRBV6-1	TRBJ2-1	NA	CASSEDGGTYNEQFF	TGTGCCAGCAGTGAAGATGGGGGGACCTACAATGAGCAGTTCTTC
NA	TRBV18	TRBJ1-1	NA	CASSPLGDTEAFF	TGTGCCAGCTCACCACTGGGGGACACTGAAGCTTTCTTT
NA	TRBV6-5	TRBJ2-7	NA	CASRRGQSSYEQYF	TGTGCCAGCAGACGTGGACAGAGCTCCTACGAGCAGTACTTC
NA	TRBV6-1	TRBJ2-2	NA	CASSEAGRPPGELFF	TGTGCCAGCAGTGAAGCGGGCAGGCCCCCCGGGGAGCTGTTTTTT
NA	TRBV28	TRBJ1-3	NA	CASSLGGFSGNTIYF	TGTGCCAGCAGCCTAGGGGGGTTCTCTGGAAACACCATATATTTT
NA	TRBV7-2	TRBJ2-7	NA	CASSLDRAVPYEQYF	TGTGCCAGCAGCTTAGACAGGGCCGTCCCCTACGAGCAGTACTTC
few	TRBV3-1/TRBV3-2	TRBJ2-1	NA	CASSQVWRGAYNEQFF	TGTGCCAGCAGCCAAGTGTGGCGGGGTGCCTACAATGAGCAGTTCTTC